This TCR beta chain was sequenced in a study of T cell responses to AZD1222 COVID-19 vaccine. This CDR3 contains 12 residues. Trimming took off 5 bases at V and 6 bases at J, with 8 bases between the two ends. Germline lookup yields CDR1 SGHVS and CDR2 FQNEAQ. Assay used: immunoSEQ multiplex PCR; TCRdb lists only in-frame clones, some missing. The data contain roughly 150,000 clones, about nine tenths of them singletons. The origin of this receptor is an adult in good health. Material: peripheral blood, obtained on day 0 of AZD1222 vaccination. This chain joins TRBV7-8 and TRBJ2-1, with unresolved D. The CDR3 region is CASSRSANEQFF. The CDR3 nucleotides read TGTGCCAGCAGCCGGAGTGCCAATGAGCAGTTCTTC.